These 32 T cell receptor beta chains were all obtained from the same sample, sequenced in a study of shared clonotypes between healthy human individuals. Here immunoSEQ multiplex PCR was the method, and the copy in TCRdb shows in-frame clones only, minus some. The sample gives 1,100,000 or so clones, 75% to 85% of which show up once; more than 0.45% is in the top ten. Sample: memory CD4+ T cells from PBMCs. Subset described: CD45RA-negative fraction. These TCRs come from a man younger than 30 in good health. Some clones in this sample may be carry-over from other donors' samples.

The genes are TRBV4-3 and TRBJ1-2; the match to TRBD1 covers 7 bases. Germline V gene sequence: CDR1 LGHNA, CDR2 YSLEER. There are 13 residues in the CDR3. Trimming removed 4 bases from V and 4 bases from J; junction bases left unmatched: 3. DNA of the CDR3: TGCGCCAGCAGCCTTCGGACAGGCTATGGCTACACCTTC. Amino acid sequence: CASSLRTGYGYTF.

This clone has only a few counts. The chain has TRBV19 and TRBJ2-5, with a possible D match to TRBD2 (5 bases). The V gene's germline CDR1 is LNHDA and CDR2 SQIVND (reference sequence). V was pared by 4 bases and J by 7 bases, with 10 bases between. The CDR3 has 12 residues. CDR3 loop: CASSTTRGTQYF. The CDR3 nucleotides read TGTGCCAGTAGTACTACCCGGGGGACCCAGTACTTC.

This clone was counted only a few times. This rearrangement joins TRBV18 to TRBJ2-3; maybe TRBD2 (5 bases). The CDR3 contains 13 residues. The V and J ends lost 3 bases and 4 bases respectively, with 8 bases between them. The germline V gene encodes CDR1 KGHSH and CDR2 LQKENI. The CDR3 DNA reads as TGTGCCAGCTCACCGGTCGGGGCAGATACGCAGTATTTT. Amino acids: CASSPVGADTQYF.

The chain uses TRBV11-3 and TRBJ2-4; 8 nucleotides line up with TRBD2. This CDR3 is 13 amino acids long. With 5 bases clipped from V and 8 bases from J, the junction kept 5 bases outside the gene matches. Germline loops: CDR1 SGHNT, CDR2 YENEEA. CDR3 amino acids: CASSLTGGDIQYF. CDR3 in DNA: TGTGCCAGCAGCCTAACCGGGGGGGACATTCAGTACTTC.

This sequence joins TRBV23-1 and TRBJ2-3, with D maybe TRBD2 (6 bases). TRBV23-1 is filed as an ORF, its function uncertain. The ends were cut back, 3 bases at V and 0 bases at J, with 10 bases in the middle. The CDR3 has 15 amino acids. The CDR3 reads CASSQSSVSTDTQYF. In DNA, the CDR3 is TGCGCCAGCAGTCAGTCTAGCGTTAGCACAGATACGCAGTATTTT.

This clone has a handful of counts. The chain employs TRBV2 and TRBJ2-7; D is perhaps TRBD2 (7 bases). Germline lookup yields CDR1 SNHLY and CDR2 FYNNEI. CDR3 length: 12 residues. Trimming took 3 bases from V and 10 from J, leaving 13 bases between them. This chain's CDR3 is CASSDRGARQYF. CDR3 sequence (DNA): TGTGCCAGCAGTGATCGGGGGGCGAGACAGTACTTC.

The chain carries TRBV10-2 and TRBJ2-2; the D gene is possibly TRBD1 (6 bases). The germline V gene has CDR1 WSHSY and CDR2 SAAADI. This CDR3 is built from 15 residues. V was cut by 5 bases and J by 5 bases, with 15 bases left in between. This CDR3 is CASSFRGTRTGELFF. The CDR3 DNA reads TGCGCCAGCAGTTTCAGGGGAACAAGGACCGGGGAGCTGTTTTTT.

V gene TRBV4-1 combines with J gene TRBJ1-4; D not resolved. The germline CDR1 and CDR2 sequences are MGHRA and YSYEKL. V lost 4 bases, J lost 0 bases, and 12 bases lay in between. The CDR3 totals 16 residues. The DNA for the CDR3 is TGCGCCAGCAGCCCAGCGTGGAAGGCAACTAATGAAAAACTGTTTTTT. This translates into CASSPAWKATNEKLFF.

Concerning this clone itself: The sample holds other DNA sequences that translate to the same CDR3. The genes are TRBV10-3 and TRBJ2-7; D may be TRBD1 (6 bases). This CDR3 has 14 residues. Germline-derived CDR1 and CDR2 are ENHRY and SYGVKD. Trimming removed 2 bases from V and 5 bases from J, with 13 bases in between. CDR3 residues: CAISESTGSHEQYF. For the CDR3, the DNA is TGTGCCATCAGTGAGAGTACAGGGTCCCACGAGCAGTACTTC.

In the case of this clone: Other DNA sequences of this sample code for an identical CDR3. The V gene is TRBV5-1, the J gene TRBJ2-1, with a weak D call TRBD2 (5 bases). CDR1 and CDR2 from the germline V gene are SGHRS and YFSETQ. The V and J ends lost 0 bases and 0 bases respectively, with 7 bases between them. CDR3 length equals 15 residues. This chain's CDR3 is CASSLAGDSYNEQFF. The DNA for the CDR3 is TGCGCCAGCAGCTTGGCCGGGGACTCCTACAATGAGCAGTTCTTC.

V usage is TRBV5-8 and J usage is TRBJ1-1; no clear D gene. In germline, CDR1 is SGHTS, CDR2 YDEGEE. Trimming took 4 bases from V and 1 from J, leaving 8 bases between them. The length of the CDR3 is 13 residues. The CDR3 protein is CASSPRRNTEAFF. In DNA, the CDR3 is TGTGCCAGCAGCCCAAGACGGAACACTGAAGCTTTCTTT.

Comment on this clone: At one of its ends the junction is not consistent with the germline gene, which may arise from a read error. This chain links TRBV18 with TRBJ2-7; 7 positions match TRBD1. CDR3 length: 14 residues. CDR1 and CDR2 (germline): KGHSH, LQKENI. The CDR3 sequence: CATSSGTAEGEQYF. The DNA of the CDR3 is TGTGCCACCTCATCCGGGACAGCGGAAGGCGAGCAGTACTTC.

The gene calls are TRBV5-1 and TRBJ2-7, with TRBD1 matching over 10 bases. V shed 2 bases and J 6 bases; nucleotides not matched to a gene: 5. Germline V lookup: CDR1 SGHRS, CDR2 YFSETQ. The CDR3 is 14 residues long. The CDR3 DNA reads TGCGCCAGCAGCTTTTGGACAGGGGGTAGCGAGCAGTACTTC. It codes for CASSFWTGGSEQYF.

V usage is TRBV4-2 and J usage is TRBJ1-4; D ambiguous. V was cut by 0 bases and J by 1 base, with 6 bases left in between. The CDR3 is made up of 15 amino acids. Looked up from germline, CDR1 is LGHNA and CDR2 is YNFKEQ. CDR3 DNA: TGTGCCAGCAGCCAAGAGTACATAACTAATGAAAAACTGTTTTTT. It encodes CASSQEYITNEKLFF.

This chain joins TRBV2 and TRBJ2-1; the match to TRBD2 covers 9 bases. The CDR3 is made up of 14 amino acids. V lost 6 bases, J lost 6 bases, and 6 bases stayed unmatched. Germline CDR1 reads SNHLY; CDR2 reads FYNNEI. CDR3 nucleotides: TGTGCCAGCAGCCCGGGGACTAGCCTCAATGAGCAGTTCTTC. Translating gives CASSPGTSLNEQFF.

In the case of this clone: A read error may be the cause here, since a much bigger clone is one base away. V is TRBV27 and J is TRBJ1-3; D uncertain. CDR1 and CDR2 from the germline V gene are MNHEY and SMNVEV (reference sequence). The CDR3 sequence is 17 residues long. The V end lost 4 bases, the J end lost 0 bases, and 16 bases lay between the germline ends. CDR3 bases: TGTGCCAGCAGTTCCGGCGGGGAGCCGAGCTCTGGAAACACCATATATTTT. This codes for CASSSGGEPSSGNTIYF.

The chain uses TRBV5-1 and TRBJ2-3; 14 bases match TRBD2. Germline assignment: CDR1 SGHRS and CDR2 YFSETQ. V was clipped by 4 bases and J by 5 bases; unmatched bases: 9. CDR3 length: 17 amino acids. The CDR3 DNA sequence: TGCGCCAGCAGCCCCCTGACTAGCGGGAGGGCCGGAGATACGCAGTATTTT. Its translation: CASSPLTSGRAGDTQYF.

The chain links TRBV28 to TRBJ2-1; D is perhaps TRBD2 (6 bases). Trimming removed 5 bases at V and 10 bases at J, with 24 bases between. The length of the CDR3 is 16 residues. Germline assignment: CDR1 MDHEN and CDR2 SYDVKM. The CDR3 DNA sequence: TGTGCCAGCAGTCCATACCGACTAGAATGGGGACGAGAGCAGTTCTTC. Translated, it gives CASSPYRLEWGREQFF.

This chain connects TRBV18 to TRBJ2-7; a possible D gene is TRBD2 (5 bases). V was cut by 1 base and J by 5 bases, with 12 bases left in between. The CDR3 contains 14 residues. In germline, CDR1 is KGHSH, CDR2 LQKENI. The CDR3 nucleotides read TGTGCCAGCTCACCACGTCCGGTCGGGGACGAGCAGTACTTC. This codes for CASSPRPVGDEQYF.

This chain connects TRBV2 to TRBJ2-3; 7 nucleotides align to TRBD2. This CDR3 spans 16 amino acids. The V segment lost 7 bases and the J segment 2 bases; nucleotides outside the gene matches: 12. The V gene's germline CDR1 is SNHLY and CDR2 FYNNEI. CDR3 DNA sequence: TGTGCCAGCACGGGAGGCGCCGGAGGGATCACAGATACGCAGTATTTT. It translates to CASTGGAGGITDTQYF.

In DNA form, the CDR3 reads TGCGCCAGCAGCTTGGGAGGCCTCTCTGGAAACACCATATATTTT. This encodes CASSLGGLSGNTIYF. The chain couples TRBV5-1 to TRBJ1-3; D is ambiguous. Germline V gene lookup returns CDR1 SGHRS and CDR2 YFSETQ. This CDR3 has 15 amino acids. V was cut by 0 bases and J by 0 bases, with 7 bases left in between.

The chain employs TRBV5-1 and TRBJ1-2, with unresolved D. CDR1 is SGHRS and CDR2 is YFSETQ in the germline V gene. CDR3 length equals 15 residues. V lost 4 bases to trimming and J lost 7 bases, with 20 bases between them. In DNA form, the CDR3 reads TGCGCCAGCAGCCTGGATGTCTCTCCGGAGGGTGGCTACACCTTC. This sequence encodes CASSLDVSPEGGYTF.

J is TRBJ2-7 and V is TRBV30; 10 nucleotides line up with TRBD1. The CDR3 loop spans 13 amino acids. The J segment lost 3 bases and the V segment lost 2 bases, leaving 1 base of the junction unmatched. In germline, CDR1 is GTSNPN, CDR2 SVGIG (reference sequence). CDR3 DNA: TGTGCCTGGAGTAGGACAGGGGGCTACGAGCAGTACTTC. Translation gives CAWSRTGGYEQYF.

This rearrangement joins TRBV5-4 to TRBJ1-2; TRBD1 might be the D (6 bases). V shed 0 bases and J shed 7 bases, with 10 bases lying between them. The CDR3 has 13 amino acids. CDR1 and CDR2 from the germline V gene are SGHNT and YYREEE (reference sequence). The CDR3, as DNA: TGTGCCAGCAGCTTGGACAGGGCGGGTGGCTACACCTTC. It codes for CASSLDRAGGYTF.

V gene TRBV4-1 combines with J gene TRBJ2-2, with D tentatively TRBD1 or TRBD2 (5 bases each). CDR1 MGHRA and CDR2 YSYEKL come from the germline V gene. The CDR3 runs to 13 residues. V was shortened by 0 bases and J by 9 bases, with 8 bases between the two germline ends. The CDR3 is CASSQDRGRELFF. The DNA for the CDR3 is TGCGCCAGCAGCCAAGATCGGGGCCGGGAGCTGTTTTTT.

The genes are TRBV9 and TRBJ2-1; 7 positions agree with TRBD2. Germline values: CDR1 SGDLS, CDR2 YYNGEE. The V and J ends lost 0 bases and 2 bases, in that order; junction bases with no gene match: 5. The CDR3 spans 16 residues. The CDR3 sequence: CASSVGAGVTYNEQFF. The CDR3 DNA follows: TGTGCCAGCAGCGTAGGGGCGGGAGTGACCTACAATGAGCAGTTCTTC.

The chain is built from TRBV11-2 and TRBJ2-1, with 8 bases identical to TRBD2. This CDR3 comprises 15 residues. V trimming: 6 bases; J trimming: 3 bases; junction bases outside the gene matches: 7. Germline CDR1 reads SGHAT; CDR2 reads FQNNGV. The CDR3 nucleotides are TGTGCCAGCAGTCGCCTCGGGGGGGACTACAATGAGCAGTTCTTC. It yields the protein CASSRLGGDYNEQFF.

V gene TRBV6-1 combines with J gene TRBJ1-2; maybe TRBD1 (5 bases). The V gene lost 6 bases and the J gene lost 8 bases, with 13 bases spanning the gap. CDR1 and CDR2 (germline): MNHNS, SASEGT. This CDR3 is 12 amino acids long. The CDR3 is CASSPIRDGYTF. The CDR3 coding sequence is TGTGCCAGCAGCCCCATACGGGACGGCTACACCTTC.

The J gene is TRBJ1-1, the V gene TRBV5-6; 9 nucleotides agree with TRBD1. The CDR3 contains 14 residues. V lost 3 bases, J lost 5 bases, and 5 bases stayed unmatched. CDR1 is SGHDT, CDR2 YYEEEE, per germline. The CDR3 sequence: CASSSDRGRTEAFF. The CDR3 nucleotides are TGTGCCAGCAGCTCAGACAGGGGGAGGACTGAAGCTTTCTTT.

The chain recombines TRBV5-1 with TRBJ1-2; D is unclear. V shed 1 base and J shed 4 bases, with 11 bases lying between them. Germline V lookup: CDR1 SGHRS, CDR2 YFSETQ. This CDR3 has 14 residues. CDR3 in amino acids: CASSLSQPRYGYTF. In DNA form, the CDR3 reads TGCGCCAGCAGCTTGTCTCAACCGCGCTATGGCTACACCTTC.

The gene calls are TRBV5-1 and TRBJ2-7; D perhaps matches TRBD1 (6 bases). CDR3 length: 16 residues. V was clipped by 0 bases and J by 4 bases, with 17 bases between them. Germline CDR1 is SGHRS and CDR2 is YFSETQ. The CDR3 DNA is TGCGCCAGCAGCTTGGAGGGGAACAGGGAATATTACGAGCAGTACTTC. It yields the protein CASSLEGNREYYEQYF.

V usage is TRBV7-2 and J usage is TRBJ2-5, with 15 positions matching TRBD2. The CDR3 extends over 18 amino acids. The V gene end was trimmed by 5 bases and the J gene end by 4 bases; junction bases not matched to a gene: 11. Germline assignment: CDR1 SGHTA and CDR2 FQGNSA. This chain's CDR3 is CASSPRQAGLAGGETQYF. The CDR3 DNA follows: TGTGCCAGCAGCCCCCGTCAGGCGGGACTAGCGGGAGGAGAGACCCAGTACTTC.